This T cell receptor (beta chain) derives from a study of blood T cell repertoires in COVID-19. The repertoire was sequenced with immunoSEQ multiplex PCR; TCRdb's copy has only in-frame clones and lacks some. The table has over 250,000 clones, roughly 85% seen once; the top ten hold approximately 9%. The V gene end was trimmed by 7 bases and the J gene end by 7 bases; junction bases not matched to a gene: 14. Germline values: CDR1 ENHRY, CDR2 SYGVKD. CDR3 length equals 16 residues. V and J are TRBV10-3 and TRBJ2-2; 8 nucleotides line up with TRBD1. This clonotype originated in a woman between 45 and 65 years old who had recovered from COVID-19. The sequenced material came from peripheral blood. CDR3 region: CAIMKDRVSTGGELFF. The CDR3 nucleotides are TGTGCCATCATGAAGGACAGGGTCTCAACAGGCGGGGAGCTGTTTTTT.